The sequence of this TCR beta chain was determined in a study of OX40 agonist ivuxolimab in advanced cancers. Looking at the study overall: Ivuxolimab is a fully human IgG2 antibody that activates OX40 (CD134).

With 4 bases clipped from V and 9 bases from J, the junction kept 4 bases outside the gene matches. The CDR3 contains 15 residues. The V gene's germline CDR1 is ENHRY and CDR2 SYGVKD. Data came from immunoSEQ multiplex PCR; TCRdb stores just in-frame clones and leaves some out. The table has about 96,000 clones, less than 85% seen once. The chain has TRBV10-3 and TRBJ1-6; TRBD1 aligns across 12 bases. The specimen was CD4+ or CD8+ T cells sorted from blood, collected in a trial of the OX40 agonist ivuxolimab. This receptor was taken from an adult with an advanced solid tumor such as melanoma, head and neck, liver or kidney cancer. In DNA, the CDR3 is TGTGCCATCAGTGGAGGGGACAGGGGGCCTTCACCCCTCCACTTT. Amino acids: CAISGGDRGPSPLHF.